These 25 T cell receptor beta chains share one sample of origin, sequenced in a study of cytomegalovirus exposure and HLA in healthy donors. PCR amplification relied on 60 Vbeta primers (plus 13 Jbeta primers). Sequenced by immunoSEQ multiplex PCR; TCRdb stores in-frame clones only, minus some. The sample consists of 130,000 to 150,000 clones, just under 80% of them appearing once. What was sequenced was PBMCs. The receptor source for this set is a young man in good health and CMV-seronegative.

The chain has TRBV10-3 and TRBJ2-7; maybe TRBD1 (6 bases). V shed 0 bases and J shed 2 bases, with 8 bases lying between them. The CDR3 loop spans 14 amino acids. Germline CDR1 and CDR2: ENHRY and SYGVKD. For the CDR3, the DNA is TGTGCCATCAGTGAGTCGACAGGAACCTACGAGCAGTACTTC. Translated, it gives CAISESTGTYEQYF.

The chain combines TRBV5-6 with TRBJ1-5, with TRBD1 matching 7 bases. The CDR3 spans 14 residues. Germline V gene data show CDR1 as SGHDT and CDR2 as YYEEEE. V trimming: 1 base; J trimming: 5 bases; junction bases outside the gene matches: 3. The CDR3 is CASSLITGDQPQHF. DNA for the CDR3: TGTGCCAGCAGCTTGATTACAGGGGATCAGCCCCAGCATTTT.

The chain employs TRBV5-6 and TRBJ2-5; a weak D match, TRBD2 (6 bases). This CDR3 contains 14 residues. CDR1 SGHDT and CDR2 YYEEEE come from the germline V gene. V was cut by 4 bases and J by 4 bases, with 14 bases left in between. CDR3 residues: CASSTGGFRETQYF. In DNA form, the CDR3 reads TGTGCCAGCAGCACCGGGGGTTTTCGAGAGACCCAGTACTTC.

J is TRBJ2-7 and V is TRBV19; D possibly corresponds to TRBD1 (7 bases). Germline CDR1 LNHDA, CDR2 SQIVND (reference sequence). Trimming stripped 2 bases from V and 3 bases from J, with 11 bases between. This CDR3 spans 14 amino acids. The CDR3 sequence: CASSIQGGHYEQYF. The DNA for the CDR3 is TGTGCCAGTAGTATACAGGGGGGTCACTACGAGCAGTACTTC.

V is TRBV19 and J is TRBJ1-3; D might be TRBD1 (5 bases). This CDR3 comprises 15 residues. Germline CDR1 is LNHDA and CDR2 is SQIVND (reference sequence). Trimming cost V 5 bases and J 1 base, with 12 bases left between them. For the CDR3, the DNA is TGTGCCAGTAGTCTACAGGAACGGTCTGGAAACACCATATATTTT. It yields the protein CASSLQERSGNTIYF.

CDR3 loop: CATSRTGDPNEQYF. DNA for the CDR3: TGTGCCACCAGCAGGACAGGGGATCCCAACGAGCAGTACTTC. The V and J genes are TRBV15 and TRBJ2-7, with 8 bases aligning to TRBD1. The length of the CDR3 is 14 residues. The germline CDR1 and CDR2 sequences are LNHNV and YYDKDF (reference sequence). Unmatched junction bases numbered 6, after V lost 3 bases and J lost 5 bases. The complete variable domain, with remaining parts taken from reference TRBV15 and TRBJ2-7, reads DAMVIQNPRYQVTQFGKPVTLSCSQTLNHNVMYWYQQKSSQAPKLLFHYYDKDFNNEADTPDNFQSRRPNTSFCFLDIRSPGLGDTAMYLCATSRTGDPNEQYFGPGTRLTVT.

The V gene is TRBV9, the J gene TRBJ1-4, with 9 bases that match TRBD1. Trimming cost V 0 bases and J 2 bases; bases outside gene matches: 2. This CDR3 region has 16 residues. The germline V gene encodes CDR1 SGDLS and CDR2 YYNGEE. CDR3 bases: TGTGCCAGCAGCGTAGGACAGGGGGTCACTAATGAAAAACTGTTTTTT. Encoded protein: CASSVGQGVTNEKLFF.

This clone was counted a few times. Sequence at one end of the junction differs from germline and may be a read error. The chain combines TRBV2 with TRBJ1-5; D may be TRBD1 (6 bases). Germline-derived CDR1 and CDR2 are SNHLY and FYNNEI. This CDR3 region has 13 residues. CDR3 sequence (DNA): TGTGCCAGCAGTGTGGGGGCAGGACAGCCCCAGAATTTT. This gives the protein CASSVGAGQPQNF.

The chain is built from TRBV10-2 and TRBJ2-3; 10 bases align to TRBD2. CDR3 length: 14 residues. CDR1 is WSHSY and CDR2 is SAAADI in the germline V gene. The J segment lost 8 bases and the V segment lost 6 bases, leaving 8 bases of the junction unmatched. This chain's CDR3 is CASRASGSLGTQYF. As DNA, the CDR3 is TGCGCCAGCAGGGCTAGCGGGAGTTTAGGTACGCAGTATTTT.

There are a few counts of this clone. This chain joins TRBV7-9 and TRBJ1-1, with D maybe TRBD1 (5 bases). Germline V gives CDR1 SEHNR, CDR2 FQNEAQ (reference sequence). With 4 bases removed from V and 3 bases from J, the gap between germline ends came to 15 bases. This CDR3 contains 15 residues. The CDR3 loop reads CASSSVQVVDTEAFF. The DNA for the CDR3 is TGTGCCAGCAGCTCCGTACAGGTGGTAGACACTGAAGCTTTCTTT.

The J gene is TRBJ2-3, the V gene TRBV5-1, with a tentative D call TRBD2 (5 bases). The CDR3 is 16 residues long. Trimming stripped 2 bases from V and 0 bases from J, with 13 bases between. CDR1 is SGHRS and CDR2 is YFSETQ in the germline V gene. The CDR3 DNA sequence: TGCGCCAGCAGCTTCGGGGTTAGGTCTAGCACAGATACGCAGTATTTT. Its protein is CASSFGVRSSTDTQYF.

The V call is TRBV11-2, the J call TRBJ2-1; D may be TRBD1 (6 bases). This CDR3 comprises 14 residues. CDR1 and CDR2 from the germline V gene are SGHAT and FQNNGV. Trimming took off 5 bases at V and 2 bases at J, with 10 bases between the two ends. CDR3 loop: CASSGRDTYNEQFF. The CDR3 coding sequence is TGTGCCAGCAGCGGCCGGGACACCTACAATGAGCAGTTCTTC.

This rearrangement joins TRBV9 to TRBJ2-7; D perhaps matches TRBD1 (7 bases). Per the germline V gene, CDR1 is SGDLS and CDR2 is YYNGEE. The CDR3 contains 15 residues. V dropped 0 bases and J dropped 5 bases, with 15 bases sitting between them. The DNA of the CDR3 is TGTGCCAGCAGCGTAGCAGGGGGGCCGCCTAACGAGCAGTACTTC. Amino acids: CASSVAGGPPNEQYF.

This chain uses TRBV27 with TRBJ2-7; D is possibly TRBD2 (5 bases). This CDR3 has 15 residues. Trimming removed 0 bases at V and 2 bases at J, with 11 bases between. Per germline, CDR1 MNHEY and CDR2 SMNVEV (reference sequence). CDR3 protein: CASSLSWAGPYEQYF. The CDR3 DNA reads as TGTGCCAGCAGTTTATCCTGGGCGGGCCCCTACGAGCAGTACTTC.

As concerns this clone: A read error may account for a junction end that differs from germline. The rearrangement links TRBV6-5 to TRBJ1-5, with unresolved D. Germline loops: CDR1 MNHEY, CDR2 SVGAGI. The CDR3 runs 13 residues. CDR3 amino acids: CASSSGFRQPQNF. CDR3 DNA: TGTGCCAGCAGTTCAGGCTTTCGGCAGCCCCAGAATTTT.

This clone has only a few counts. The CDR3 DNA sequence: TGTGCCAGCAGCTTAGTGACTAGCGGAACTAGCACAGATACGCAGTATTTT. This gives the protein CASSLVTSGTSTDTQYF. The chain uses TRBV11-3 and TRBJ2-3; TRBD2 aligns across 9 bases. This CDR3 has 17 residues. Germline CDR1 reads SGHNT; CDR2 reads YENEEA. V was pared by 1 base and J by 0 bases, with 5 bases of the junction left unmatched. The full variable domain, completed using reference TRBV11-3 and TRBJ2-3, is EAGVVQSPRYKIIEKKQPVAFWCNPISGHNTLYWYLQNLGQGPELLIRYENEEAVDDSQLPKDRFSAERLKGVDSTLKIQPAELGDSAVYLCASSLVTSGTSTDTQYFGPGTRLTVL.

The rearrangement links TRBV7-6 to TRBJ2-3, with D hard to call. This CDR3 has 14 residues. The germline V and J ends were trimmed by 1 base and 0 bases, with 5 bases remaining between them. CDR1 SGHVS and CDR2 FNYEAQ come from the germline V gene. The CDR3 nucleotides are TGTGCCAGCAGCTTAGGTACAAGCACAGATACGCAGTATTTT. Translating it yields CASSLGTSTDTQYF.

The chain combines TRBV27 with TRBJ2-1; 11 bases agree with TRBD2. The CDR3 spans 14 residues. Germline loops: CDR1 MNHEY, CDR2 SMNVEV (reference sequence). J lost 2 bases, V lost 8 bases, and 2 bases had no gene match. The CDR3 region has the DNA TGTGCCAGCCTAGCGGGAGGCGCCTACAATGAGCAGTTCTTC. Translating gives CASLAGGAYNEQFF.

The genes are TRBV6-1 and TRBJ1-5, with 7 bases aligning to TRBD1. The germline CDR1 and CDR2 sequences are MNHNS and SASEGT. CDR3 size: 15 residues. The V gene end was trimmed by 6 bases and the J gene end by 6 bases; junction bases not matched to a gene: 11. CDR3 bases: TGTGCCAGCAGCCCGGACAGGATTATTAGTCAGCCCCAGCATTTT. Its protein product is CASSPDRIISQPQHF.

V is TRBV15 and J is TRBJ2-1, with 10 bases matching TRBD1. J was trimmed by 6 bases and V by 1 base; bases with no gene match: 3. This CDR3 spans 15 amino acids. CDR1 is LNHNV, CDR2 YYDKDF, per germline (reference sequence). CDR3 in DNA: TGTGCCACCAGCAGAGGACAGGGGGCCGGCAATGAGCAGTTCTTC. It yields the protein CATSRGQGAGNEQFF.

V gene TRBV7-9 combines with J gene TRBJ2-7, with a tentative D call TRBD1 (6 bases). Germline V gene data show CDR1 as SEHNR and CDR2 as FQNEAQ (reference sequence). The V end was cut by 4 bases, the J end by 5 bases, with 15 bases between. The CDR3 totals 14 residues. In DNA form, the CDR3 reads TGTGCCAGCAGCTCACAGGGTCAGGGTAACGAGCAGTACTTC. As protein: CASSSQGQGNEQYF. Supplemented by reference TRBV7-9 and TRBJ2-7, the full variable domain reads DTGVSQNPRHKITKRGQNVTFRCDPISEHNRLYWYRQTLGQGPEFLTYFQNEAQLEKSRLLSDRFSAERPKGSFSTLEIQRTEQGDSAMYLCASSSQGQGNEQYFGPGTRLTVT.

V gene TRBV10-3 combines with J gene TRBJ1-2, with 7 bases aligning to TRBD1. Germline CDR1 ENHRY, CDR2 SYGVKD. The CDR3 covers 14 residues. The trim removed 6 bases at V and 0 bases at J, leaving 4 bases unmatched. The DNA of the CDR3 is TGTGCCATCAGGGGACAGAATTCTAACTATGGCTACACCTTC. It yields the protein CAIRGQNSNYGYTF.

The chain couples TRBV19 to TRBJ2-7; a possible D gene is TRBD1 (7 bases). Germline CDR1 is LNHDA and CDR2 is SQIVND (reference sequence). V shed 2 bases and J shed 3 bases, with 11 bases lying between them. The CDR3 length is 14 residues. CDR3 sequence reads: CASSIPGGFYEQYF. CDR3 nucleotides: TGTGCCAGTAGTATACCAGGGGGGTTCTACGAGCAGTACTTC.

This clone appeared once. This sequence joins TRBV5-1 and TRBJ2-7; TRBD2 matches 8 bases. J gave up 0 bases and V 4 bases, and 9 bases lay outside the gene matches. The CDR3 is 16 residues long. Per the germline V gene, CDR1 is SGHRS and CDR2 is YFSETQ. The CDR3 bases are TGCGCCAGCAGCACCACGGGGGGGGCCCCCTCCTACGAGCAGTACTTC. As protein: CASSTTGGAPSYEQYF.

The chain recombines TRBV5-1 with TRBJ2-7, with 7 bases aligning to TRBD1. From germline, CDR1 is SGHRS and CDR2 YFSETQ. The trim removed 4 bases at V and 4 bases at J, leaving 11 bases unmatched. The CDR3 is 15 residues long. In nucleotides, the CDR3 is TGCGCCAGCAGCACGGGTGATGACAGGGAGTACGAGCAGTACTTC. This codes for CASSTGDDREYEQYF. The entire variable domain, with the rest obtained from reference TRBV5-1 and TRBJ2-7, is as follows: KAGVTQTPRYLIKTRGQQVTLSCSPISGHRSVSWYQQTPGQGLQFLFEYFSETQRNKGNFPGRFSGRQFSNSRSEMNVSTLELGDSALYLCASSTGDDREYEQYFGPGTRLTVT.